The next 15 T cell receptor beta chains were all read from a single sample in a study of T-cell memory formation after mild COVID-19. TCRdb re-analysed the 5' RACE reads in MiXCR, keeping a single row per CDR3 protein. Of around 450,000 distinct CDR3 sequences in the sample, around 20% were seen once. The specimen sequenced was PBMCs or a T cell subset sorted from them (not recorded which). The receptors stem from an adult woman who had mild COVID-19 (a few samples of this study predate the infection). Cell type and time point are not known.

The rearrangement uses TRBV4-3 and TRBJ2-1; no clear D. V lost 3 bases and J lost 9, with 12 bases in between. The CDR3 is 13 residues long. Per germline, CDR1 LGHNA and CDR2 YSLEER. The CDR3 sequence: CASSQRGGIEQFF. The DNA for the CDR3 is TGCGCCAGCAGCCAGAGAGGCGGCATTGAGCAGTTCTTC.

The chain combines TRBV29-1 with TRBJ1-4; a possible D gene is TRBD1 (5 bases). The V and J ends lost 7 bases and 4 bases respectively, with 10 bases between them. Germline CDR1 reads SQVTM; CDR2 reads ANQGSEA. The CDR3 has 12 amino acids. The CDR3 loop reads CSAGLFNEKLFF. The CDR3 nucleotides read TGCAGCGCGGGACTTTTTAATGAAAAACTGTTTTTT.

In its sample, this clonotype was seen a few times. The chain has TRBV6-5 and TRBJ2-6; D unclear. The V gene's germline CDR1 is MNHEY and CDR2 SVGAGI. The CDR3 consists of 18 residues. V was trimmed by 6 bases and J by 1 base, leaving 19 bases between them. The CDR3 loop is CASRTLSSKGSGANVLTF. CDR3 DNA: TGTGCCAGCAGGACTCTTTCGTCAAAGGGATCTGGGGCCAACGTCCTGACTTTC.

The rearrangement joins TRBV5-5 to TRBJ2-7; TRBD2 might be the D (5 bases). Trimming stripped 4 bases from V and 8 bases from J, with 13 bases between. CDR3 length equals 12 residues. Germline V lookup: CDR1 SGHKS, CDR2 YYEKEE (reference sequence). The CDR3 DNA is TGTGCCAGCAGCATTACTAGAGTCCAGCAGTACTTC. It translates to CASSITRVQQYF.

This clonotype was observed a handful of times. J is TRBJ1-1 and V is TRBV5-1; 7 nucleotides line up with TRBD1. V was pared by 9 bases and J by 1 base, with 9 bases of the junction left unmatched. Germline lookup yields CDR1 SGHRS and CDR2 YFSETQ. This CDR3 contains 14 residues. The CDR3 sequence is CAIFHGQANTEAFF. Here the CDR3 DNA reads TGCGCCATTTTTCACGGACAGGCGAACACTGAAGCTTTCTTT.

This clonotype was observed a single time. The CDR3 here is CSAPSGGHTDTQYF. The CDR3 DNA reads TGCAGTGCTCCCTCGGGGGGGCACACAGATACGCAGTATTTT. The gene calls are TRBV20-1 and TRBJ2-3, with 8 bases matching TRBD2. Germline V gives CDR1 DFQATT, CDR2 SNEGSKA (reference sequence). V lost 5 bases and J lost 2; bases outside the gene matches: 6. This CDR3 is 14 amino acids long.

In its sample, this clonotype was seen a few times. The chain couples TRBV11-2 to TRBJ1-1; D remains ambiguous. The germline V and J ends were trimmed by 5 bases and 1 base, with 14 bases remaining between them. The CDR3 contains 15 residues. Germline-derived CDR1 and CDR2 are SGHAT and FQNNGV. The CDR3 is CASSPVLGENTEAFF. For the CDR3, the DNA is TGTGCCAGCAGCCCCGTATTGGGAGAGAACACTGAAGCTTTCTTT.

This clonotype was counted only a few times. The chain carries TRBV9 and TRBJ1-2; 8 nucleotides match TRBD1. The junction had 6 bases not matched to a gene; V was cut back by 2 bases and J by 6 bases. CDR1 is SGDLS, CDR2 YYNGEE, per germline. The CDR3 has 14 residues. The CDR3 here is CASSVTDRGDGYTF. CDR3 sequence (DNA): TGTGCCAGCAGCGTGACTGACAGGGGAGATGGCTACACCTTC.

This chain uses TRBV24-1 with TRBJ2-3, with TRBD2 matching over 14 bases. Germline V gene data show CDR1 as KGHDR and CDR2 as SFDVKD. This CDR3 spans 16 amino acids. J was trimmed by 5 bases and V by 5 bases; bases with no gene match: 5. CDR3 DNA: TGTGCCACCAGTGGGGGACTAGCGGGAGAACTAGATACGCAGTATTTT. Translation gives CATSGGLAGELDTQYF.

CDR3 coding DNA: TGTGCCAGCAGGGGGGGTTGGATGAGTGAAGCTTTCTTT. It encodes CASRGGWMSEAFF. V usage is TRBV27 and J usage is TRBJ1-1; tentative D call: TRBD1 (5 bases). Germline values: CDR1 MNHEY, CDR2 SMNVEV (reference sequence). V was trimmed by 6 bases and J by 7 bases, leaving 15 bases between them. This CDR3 contains 13 residues.

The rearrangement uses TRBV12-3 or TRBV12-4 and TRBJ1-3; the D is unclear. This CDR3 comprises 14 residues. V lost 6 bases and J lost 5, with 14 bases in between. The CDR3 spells CASSPPTRRNTIYF. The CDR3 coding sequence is TGTGCCAGCAGCCCACCCACGAGGAGAAACACCATATATTTT.

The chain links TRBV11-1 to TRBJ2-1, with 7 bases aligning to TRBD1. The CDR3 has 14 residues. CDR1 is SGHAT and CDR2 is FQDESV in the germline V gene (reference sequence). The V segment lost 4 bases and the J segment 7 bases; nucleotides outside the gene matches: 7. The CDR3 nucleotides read TGTGCCAGCAGCTCAGGGGGTTCTGTTAATGAGCAGTTCTTC. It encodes CASSSGGSVNEQFF.

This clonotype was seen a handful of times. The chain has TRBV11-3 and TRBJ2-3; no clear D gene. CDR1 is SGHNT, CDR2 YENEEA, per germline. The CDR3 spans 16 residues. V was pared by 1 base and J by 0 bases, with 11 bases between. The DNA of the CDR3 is TGTGCCAGCAGCTTAGGTCTCCCAGGAAGCACAGATACGCAGTATTTT. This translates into CASSLGLPGSTDTQYF. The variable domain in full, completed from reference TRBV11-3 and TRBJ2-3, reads EAGVVQSPRYKIIEKKQPVAFWCNPISGHNTLYWYLQNLGQGPELLIRYENEEAVDDSQLPKDRFSAERLKGVDSTLKIQPAELGDSAVYLCASSLGLPGSTDTQYFGPGTRLTVL.

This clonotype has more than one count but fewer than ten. The CDR3 nucleotides are TGTGCCAGCAGCATATCAGGAGACACCGGGGAGCTGTTTTTT. The encoded protein is CASSISGDTGELFF. The chain recombines TRBV6-6 with TRBJ2-2; D not certain. Germline V gene lookup returns CDR1 MNHNY and CDR2 SVGAGI (reference sequence). There are 14 residues in the CDR3. V dropped 6 bases and J dropped 3 bases, with 11 bases sitting between them.

This CDR3 reads CAWSGDTGELFF. DNA of the CDR3: TGTGCCTGGTCTGGGGACACCGGGGAGCTGTTTTTT. This chain joins TRBV30 and TRBJ2-2; D is unclear. CDR1 and CDR2 (germline): GTSNPN, SVGIG (reference sequence). The CDR3 extends over 12 amino acids. Trimming cost V 5 bases and J 3 bases, with 7 bases left between them.